These T cell receptor beta chains were read from a single sample in a study of T cells in narcolepsy. Profiled with immunoSEQ multiplex PCR; TCRdb holds only in-frame clones, not every one. This sample has 20,000 to 30,000 clones, with 65% to 90% found just once. Sequenced sample: memory (CD45RA-) CD4+ T cells from blood. These TCRs come from a human donor in good health. Each CDR3 is given with its conserved first and last residue. The D gene is left open where the match is weak. Some rows have no size entry. The others give once, few or many, or a class for an expanded clone.

d_call,clone_size,v_call,j_call,cdr3_aa,cdr3_nt
TRBD1,.,TRBV7-9,TRBJ1-2,CASSLEQGADGYTF,TGTGCCAGCAGCTTAGAACAGGGGGCAGACGGCTACACCTTC
.,.,TRBV20-1,TRBJ2-7,CSALGNYEQYF,TGCAGTGCCCTGGGGAATTACGAGCAGTACTTC
TRBD2,.,TRBV6-5,TRBJ2-3,CASRRGREGRQYF,TGTGCCAGCAGACGGGGTAGGGAGGGCCGGCAGTATTTT
.,once,TRBV15,TRBJ1-5,CATSRDSLNNQPQHF,TGTGCCACCAGCAGAGATAGTCTAAACAATCAGCCCCAGCATTTT
.,.,TRBV7-2,TRBJ2-7,CASSLVWDSAYEQYF,TGTGCCAGCAGCTTAGTGTGGGATTCAGCCTACGAGCAGTACTTC
.,once,TRBV6-1,TRBJ2-6,CASTPQGAGANVLTF,TGTGCCAGCACCCCCCAAGGAGCTGGGGCCAACGTCCTGACTTTC
.,.,TRBV2,TRBJ1-5,CASSAEGGSNQPQHF,TGTGCCAGCAGTGCTGAAGGAGGTAGCAATCAGCCCCAGCATTTT
.,.,TRBV5-1,TRBJ2-3,CARSLALGSGRGTDTQYF,TGCGCCAGAAGCTTGGCCTTGGGTAGCGGAAGAGGCACAGATACGCAGTATTTT
.,.,TRBV6-1,TRBJ1-2,CASSSGLALEGYTF,TGTGCCAGCAGTTCGGGTCTAGCCTTAGAAGGCTACACCTTC
.,.,TRBV7-2,TRBJ1-3,CASSLDVGRGNTIYF,TGTGCCAGCAGCTTAGACGTAGGCAGGGGAAACACCATATATTTT
.,.,TRBV7-2,TRBJ2-7,CASSLGEDRYF,TGTGCCAGCAGCTTAGGGGAGGATCGGTACTTC
.,.,TRBV7-2,TRBJ1-1,CASSGLVGTEAFF,TGTGCCAGCAGCGGCTTAGTTGGTACTGAAGCTTTCTTT
.,.,TRBV15,TRBJ1-5,CATSRPQGDEHF,TGTGCCACCAGCAGACCGCAAGGGGATGAGCATTTT
.,.,TRBV5-6,TRBJ2-3,CASSLASGTRPDTQYF,TGTGCCAGCAGCTTGGCGTCGGGTACTAGGCCAGATACGCAGTATTTT
.,.,TRBV29-1,TRBJ1-1,CSVALGANTEAFF,TGCAGCGTTGCCCTCGGGGCGAACACTGAAGCTTTCTTT
TRBD1,.,TRBV9,TRBJ2-1,CASSVERGQLFDEQFF,TGTGCCAGCAGCGTAGAGAGGGGACAGCTATTTGACGAGCAGTTCTTC
.,.,TRBV5-4,TRBJ2-7,CASSLLPGEQYF,TGTGCCAGCAGCTTGTTACCGGGGGAGCAGTACTTC
TRBD2,.,TRBV7-2,TRBJ2-7,CASSPGRSYEQYF,TGTGCCAGCAGCCCCGGGAGGTCCTACGAGCAGTACTTC
TRBD2,once,TRBV19,TRBJ2-3,CASRASGDTDTQYF,TGTGCCAGTAGGGCTAGCGGGGACACAGATACGCAGTATTTT
TRBD2,.,TRBV6-5,TRBJ2-7,CASSVSTSGSYEQYF,TGTGCCAGCAGTGTATCCACTAGCGGCTCCTACGAGCAGTACTTC
.,.,TRBV13,TRBJ2-5,CASSLGKWGETQYF,TGTGCCAGCAGCTTAGGGAAATGGGGGGAGACCCAGTACTTC
TRBD1,.,TRBV5-4,TRBJ1-2,CASSPIKPGQGYTF,TGTGCCAGCAGCCCGATTAAACCGGGACAGGGCTACACCTTC
.,.,TRBV6-5,TRBJ1-2,CASTPRGTDYGYTF,TGTGCCAGCACCCCACGTGGGACCGACTATGGCTACACCTTC
.,.,TRBV28,TRBJ2-7,CASSLGGASSYEQYF,TGTGCCAGCAGTTTGGGCGGGGCTAGCTCCTACGAGCAGTACTTC
.,.,TRBV29-1,TRBJ1-4,CSVTSGGRGEKLFF,TGCAGCGTAACTTCTGGGGGCAGGGGTGAAAAACTGTTTTTT
TRBD1,.,TRBV7-9,TRBJ1-4,CASSRDRGNEKLFF,TGTGCCAGCAGTCGGGACAGGGGAAATGAAAAACTGTTTTTT
.,few,TRBV14,TRBJ2-7,CASSPGWPGPYEQYF,TGTGCCAGCAGCCCCGGTTGGCCCGGGCCCTACGAGCAGTACTTC
TRBD2,.,TRBV6-5,TRBJ2-7,CASSRDYEEQYF,TGTGCCAGCAGTCGGGACTATGAAGAGCAGTACTTC
.,.,TRBV7-2,TRBJ1-4,CASSLAWSGEKLFF,TGTGCCAGCAGCTTAGCTTGGAGCGGTGAAAAACTGTTTTTT
.,.,TRBV18,TRBJ1-5,CASSPDSQPQHF,TGTGCCAGCTCACCAGACAGTCAGCCCCAGCATTTT
.,.,TRBV7-9,TRBJ2-7,CASSSNDLGTYEQYF,TGTGCCAGCAGCTCAAATGATTTGGGGACCTACGAGCAGTACTTC
TRBD2,.,TRBV28,TRBJ2-5,CASGLAGASETQYF,TGTGCCAGTGGACTAGCGGGAGCTTCAGAGACCCAGTACTTC
.,.,TRBV28,TRBJ2-1,CASSFRQVYNEQFF,TGTGCCAGCAGTTTTAGGCAGGTCTACAATGAGCAGTTCTTC
TRBD2,.,TRBV28,TRBJ2-2,CASSLAAGGPNTGELFF,TGTGCCAGCAGTTTAGCGGCGGGAGGGCCGAACACCGGGGAGCTGTTTTTT
TRBD1,.,TRBV6-5,TRBJ2-7,CASTAGTGNSYEQYF,TGTGCCAGCACGGCCGGGACAGGGAACTCCTACGAGCAGTACTTC
TRBD2,.,TRBV5-1,TRBJ2-3,CASSRTGGRADTQYF,TGCGCCAGCAGCCGGACTGGCGGGAGAGCAGATACGCAGTATTTT
TRBD2,.,TRBV5-1,TRBJ2-1,CASSFVAGATMPQFF,TGCGCCAGCAGCTTCGTAGCGGGAGCCACAATGCCCCAGTTCTTC
.,.,TRBV30,TRBJ2-7,CAWSVLGLYEQYF,TGTGCCTGGAGTGTACTAGGACTCTACGAGCAGTACTTC
.,.,TRBV10-2,TRBJ2-7,CASTNNRVASGSSSYEQYF,TGCGCCAGCACTAATAACAGGGTCGCAAGCGGGTCTAGCTCCTACGAGCAGTACTTC
TRBD2,.,TRBV7-2,TRBJ2-1,CASSFGLAGGLNEQFF,TGTGCCAGCAGCTTCGGGCTAGCGGGAGGTCTAAATGAGCAGTTCTTC
.,.,TRBV11-3,TRBJ2-3,CASSLAPGSRDTQYF,TGTGCCAGCAGCTTAGCACCCGGGAGTCGGGATACGCAGTATTTT
TRBD1,once,TRBV9,TRBJ1-4,CASSETTGREKLFF,TGTGCCAGCAGCGAAACGACAGGGAGAGAAAAACTGTTTTTT
TRBD1,.,TRBV30,TRBJ1-1,CAWGGQYTEAFF,TGTGCCTGGGGGGGACAGTACACTGAAGCTTTCTTT
.,.,TRBV11-2,TRBJ2-2,CASSPRQGGPTGELFF,TGTGCCAGCAGCCCCCGGCAGGGGGGACCCACCGGGGAGCTGTTTTTT
.,.,TRBV30,TRBJ1-2,CACLFGQGTGTF,.